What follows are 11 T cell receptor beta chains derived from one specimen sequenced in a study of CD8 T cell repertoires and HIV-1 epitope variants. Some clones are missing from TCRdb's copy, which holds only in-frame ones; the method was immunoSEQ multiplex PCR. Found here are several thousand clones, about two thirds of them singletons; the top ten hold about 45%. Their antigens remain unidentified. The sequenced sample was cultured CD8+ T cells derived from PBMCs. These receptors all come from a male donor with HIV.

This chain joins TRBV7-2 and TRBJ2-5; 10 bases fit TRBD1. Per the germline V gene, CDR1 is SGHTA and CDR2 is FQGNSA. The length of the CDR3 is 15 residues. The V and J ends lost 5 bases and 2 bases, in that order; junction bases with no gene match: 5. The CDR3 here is CASSRGQGLQETQYF. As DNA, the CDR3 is TGTGCCAGCAGCCGGGGACAGGGGCTTCAAGAGACCCAGTACTTC.

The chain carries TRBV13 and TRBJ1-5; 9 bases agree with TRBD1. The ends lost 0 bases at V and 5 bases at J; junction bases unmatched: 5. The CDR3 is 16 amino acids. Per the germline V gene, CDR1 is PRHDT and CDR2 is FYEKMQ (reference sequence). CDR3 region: CASSLGRGQGYQPQHF. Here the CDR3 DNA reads TGTGCCAGCAGCTTAGGCCGGGGACAGGGTTATCAGCCCCAGCATTTT.

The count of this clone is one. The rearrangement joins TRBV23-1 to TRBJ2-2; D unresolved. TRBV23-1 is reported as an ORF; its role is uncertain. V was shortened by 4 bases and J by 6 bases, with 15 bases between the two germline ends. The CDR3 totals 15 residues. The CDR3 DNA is TGCGCCAGCAGTCCCAGAGCGAATTTGTCCGGGGAGCTGTTTTTT. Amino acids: CASSPRANLSGELFF.

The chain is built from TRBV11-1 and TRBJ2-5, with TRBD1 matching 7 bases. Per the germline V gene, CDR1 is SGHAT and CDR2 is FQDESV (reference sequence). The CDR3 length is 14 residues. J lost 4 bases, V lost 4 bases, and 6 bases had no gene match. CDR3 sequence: CASSSYRGGETQYF. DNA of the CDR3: TGTGCCAGCAGCTCCTACAGGGGTGGAGAGACCCAGTACTTC.

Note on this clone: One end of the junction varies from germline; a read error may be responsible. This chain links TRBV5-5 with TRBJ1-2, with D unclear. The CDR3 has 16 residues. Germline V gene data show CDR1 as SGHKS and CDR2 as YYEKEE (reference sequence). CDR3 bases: TGCGCCAGCAGCCAAGATCCCGTCGAACTCGACTATGGCTACACCTTC. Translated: CASSQDPVELDYGYTF.

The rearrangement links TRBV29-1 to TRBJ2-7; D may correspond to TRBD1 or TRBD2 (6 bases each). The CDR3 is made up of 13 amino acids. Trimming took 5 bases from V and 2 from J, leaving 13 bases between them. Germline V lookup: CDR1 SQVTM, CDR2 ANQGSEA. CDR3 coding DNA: TGCAGCGTTCGTAGGGGGGTCGCCTACGAGCAGTACTTC. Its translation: CSVRRGVAYEQYF.

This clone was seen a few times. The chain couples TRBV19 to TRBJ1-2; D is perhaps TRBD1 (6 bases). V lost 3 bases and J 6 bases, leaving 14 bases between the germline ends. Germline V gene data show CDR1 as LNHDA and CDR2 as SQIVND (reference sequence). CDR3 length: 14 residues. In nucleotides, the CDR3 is TGTGCCAGTAGTATCCCCGGGACATCGGATGGCTACACCTTC. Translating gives CASSIPGTSDGYTF.

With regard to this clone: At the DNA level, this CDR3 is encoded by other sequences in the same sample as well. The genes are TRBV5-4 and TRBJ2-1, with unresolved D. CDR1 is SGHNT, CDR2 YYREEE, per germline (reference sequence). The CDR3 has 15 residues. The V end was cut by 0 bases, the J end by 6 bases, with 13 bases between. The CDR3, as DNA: TGTGCCAGCAGCTTGGAGGGTAGAGCCCGCAATGAGCAGTTCTTC. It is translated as CASSLEGRARNEQFF.

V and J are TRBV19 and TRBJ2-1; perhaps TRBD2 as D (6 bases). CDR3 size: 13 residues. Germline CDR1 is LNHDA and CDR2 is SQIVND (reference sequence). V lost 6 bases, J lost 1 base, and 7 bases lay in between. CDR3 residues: CASRRGSYNEQFF. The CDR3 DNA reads TGTGCCAGTAGGCGGGGTTCCTACAATGAGCAGTTCTTC.

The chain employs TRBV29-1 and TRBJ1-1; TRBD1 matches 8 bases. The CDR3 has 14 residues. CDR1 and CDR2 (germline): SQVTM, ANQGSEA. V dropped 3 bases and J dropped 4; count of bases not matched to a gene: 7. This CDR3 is CSVERQGAITEAFF. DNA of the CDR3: TGCAGCGTTGAGAGGCAGGGGGCAATCACTGAAGCTTTCTTT.

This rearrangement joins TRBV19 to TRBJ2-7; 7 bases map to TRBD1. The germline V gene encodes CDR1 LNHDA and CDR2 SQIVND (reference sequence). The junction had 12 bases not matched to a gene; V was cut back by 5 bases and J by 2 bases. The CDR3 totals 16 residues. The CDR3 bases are TGTGCCAGTAGTGAACGAACAGGGGTCGACCCCTACGAGCAGTACTTC. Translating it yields CASSERTGVDPYEQYF.